These T cell receptor beta chains were read from a single sample in a study of a mutant IDH1 vaccine in newly diagnosed glioma. The assay was immunoSEQ multiplex PCR, and TCRdb's table has in-frame clones only and misses some. The sample shows tens of thousands of clones, around 90% of them seen only once. No antigen is known for these receptors. Sequenced material: PBMCs, taken from a glioma patient whose treatment included an IDH1 peptide vaccine. These TCRs come from a young man with glioma. Both conserved end residues are part of each CDR3. The D gene is left open where the match is weak. The size entry is marked missing in some rows and otherwise reads once, few, many or a size class.

J gene	clone size	D gene	V gene	CDR3 length	CDR3 DNA	CDR3 protein
TRBJ1-1	NA	NA	TRBV27	16	TGTGCCAGCAGTTTATCGGTGACGTCCGGTGGTACTGAAGCTTTCTTT	CASSLSVTSGGTEAFF
TRBJ2-7	NA	NA	TRBV7-9	16	TGTGCCAGCAGCTTAGCATTTCGGGCCCCTAATTCCGAGCAGTACTTC	CASSLAFRAPNSEQYF
TRBJ2-2	NA	TRBD1	TRBV5-1	15	TGCGCCAGCAGCTTAAGGGGGCCGCGAGACGGGGAGCTGTTTTTT	CASSLRGPRDGELFF
TRBJ2-7	NA	NA	TRBV7-2	15	TGTGCCAGCAGCCAAGGACAGTACGTTTACTACGAGCAGTACTTC	CASSQGQYVYYEQYF
TRBJ1-1	few	TRBD1	TRBV2	14	TGTGCCAGCATATTGGAGGGGGCAAGGACTGAAGCTTTCTTT	CASILEGARTEAFF
TRBJ2-1	NA	TRBD2	TRBV9	15	TGTGCCAGCAGCGTATTTAGCGGGGGGTACAATGAGCAGTTCTTC	CASSVFSGGYNEQFF
TRBJ1-2	NA	NA	TRBV7-8	13	TGTGCCAGCAGCTCCGCCCCGGGCTATGGCTACACCTTC	CASSSAPGYGYTF
TRBJ2-1	NA	TRBD1	TRBV7-2	15	TGTGCCAGCAGCTTTCCGGTACAGGGGTACAATGAGCAGTTCTTC	CASSFPVQGYNEQFF
TRBJ2-1	NA	TRBD2	TRBV19	16	TGTGCCAGTAGAAATCCGAGCGGGAGGCCTTACAATGAGCAGTTCTTC	CASRNPSGRPYNEQFF
TRBJ2-5	NA	NA	TRBV6-6	12	TGTGCCAGCGGGTCGGGATTAGAGACCCAGTACTTC	CASGSGLETQYF